This T cell receptor beta chain was recorded in a study of blood T cells in healthy people across ages. Notes on the study in general: There were more naive CD4+ cells and higher diversity in long-lived donors than in aged donors.

Trimming stripped 7 bases from V and 1 base from J, with 11 bases between. The V gene's germline CDR1 is DFQATT and CDR2 SNEGSKA (reference sequence). The CDR3 sequence is 12 residues long. Sample donors were healthy Caucasian individuals that came from Russia, aged roughly 6 to 90. Then a second PCR, running roughly 7 to 11 cycles, was carried out with a sample-barcoded 5' primer and a J-beta primer mix. MiXCR, applied by TCRdb to the 5' RACE reads, yields one record per CDR3 protein. The profile covers under 700,000 distinct CDR3 sequences, with more than 20% appearing a single time and around 10% taken by the ten largest. This clonotype showed up just a few times. No antigen is known for it. The same data also contributed to another study, on T cells of mothers and their children. This second study notes: From each mother came over 8.5 million TCR beta CDR3 reads, and from each child came 2.5 million to 3.5 million.

The V and J genes are TRBV20-1 and TRBJ2-7, with D unresolved. Sequenced input: blood. The clonotype originates from a boy aged 5-17 years in good health. The CDR3 DNA follows: TGCAGTGTAGCAGGCCGATCCTACGAGCAGTACTTC. Translating it yields CSVAGRSYEQYF.